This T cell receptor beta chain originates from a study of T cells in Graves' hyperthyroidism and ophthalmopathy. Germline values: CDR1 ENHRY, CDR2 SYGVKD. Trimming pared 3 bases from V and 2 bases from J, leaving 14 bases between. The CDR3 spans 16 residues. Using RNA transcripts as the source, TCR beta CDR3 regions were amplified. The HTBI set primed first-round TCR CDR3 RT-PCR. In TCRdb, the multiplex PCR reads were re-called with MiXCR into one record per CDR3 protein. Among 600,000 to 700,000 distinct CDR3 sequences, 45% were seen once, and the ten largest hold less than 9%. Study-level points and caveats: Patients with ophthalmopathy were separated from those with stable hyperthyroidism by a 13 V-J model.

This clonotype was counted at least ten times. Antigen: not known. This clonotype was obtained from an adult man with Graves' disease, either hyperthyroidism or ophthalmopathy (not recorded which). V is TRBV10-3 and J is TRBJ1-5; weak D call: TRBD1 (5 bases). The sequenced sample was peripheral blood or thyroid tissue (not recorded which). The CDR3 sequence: CAISEDGGGGNQPQHF. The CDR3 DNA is TGTGCCATCAGTGAAGATGGGGGGGGGGGCAATCAGCCCCAGCATTTT.